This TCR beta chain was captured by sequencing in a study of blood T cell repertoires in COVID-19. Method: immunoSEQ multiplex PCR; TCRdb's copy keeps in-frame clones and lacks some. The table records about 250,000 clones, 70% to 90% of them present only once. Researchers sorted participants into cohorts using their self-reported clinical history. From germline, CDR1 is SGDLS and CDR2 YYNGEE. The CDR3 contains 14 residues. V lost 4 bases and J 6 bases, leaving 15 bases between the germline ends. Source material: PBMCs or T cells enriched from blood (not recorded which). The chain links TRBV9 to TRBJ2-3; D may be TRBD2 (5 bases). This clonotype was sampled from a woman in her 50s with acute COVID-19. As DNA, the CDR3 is TGTGCCAGCAGCCCTGTGCTAGCAGCTGATACGCAGTATTTT. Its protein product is CASSPVLAADTQYF.